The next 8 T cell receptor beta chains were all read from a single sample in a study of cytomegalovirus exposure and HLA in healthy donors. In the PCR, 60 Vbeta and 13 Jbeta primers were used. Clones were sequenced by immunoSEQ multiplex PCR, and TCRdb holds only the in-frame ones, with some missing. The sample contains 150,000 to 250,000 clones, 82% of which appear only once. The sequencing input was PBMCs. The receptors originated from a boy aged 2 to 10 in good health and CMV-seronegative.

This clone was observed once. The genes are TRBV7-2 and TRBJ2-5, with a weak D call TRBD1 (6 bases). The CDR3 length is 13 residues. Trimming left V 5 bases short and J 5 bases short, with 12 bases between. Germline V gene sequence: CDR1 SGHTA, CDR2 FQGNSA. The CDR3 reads CASSPPGEETQYF. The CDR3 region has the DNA TGTGCCAGCAGCCCGCCAGGGGAGGAGACCCAGTACTTC.

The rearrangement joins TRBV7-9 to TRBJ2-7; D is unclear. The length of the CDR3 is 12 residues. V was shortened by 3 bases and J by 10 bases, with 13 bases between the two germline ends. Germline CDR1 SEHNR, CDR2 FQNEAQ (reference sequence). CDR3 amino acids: CASSFRSVDQYF. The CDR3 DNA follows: TGTGCCAGCAGCTTCCGCAGCGTAGATCAGTACTTC.

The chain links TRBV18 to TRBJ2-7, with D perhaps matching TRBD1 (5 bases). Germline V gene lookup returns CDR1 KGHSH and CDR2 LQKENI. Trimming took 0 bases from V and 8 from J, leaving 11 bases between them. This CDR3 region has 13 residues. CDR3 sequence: CASSPPISGKQYF. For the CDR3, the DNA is TGTGCCAGCTCACCACCGATTTCAGGGAAGCAGTACTTC. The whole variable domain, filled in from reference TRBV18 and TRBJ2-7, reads NAGVMQNPRHLVRRRGQEARLRCSPMKGHSHVYWYRQLPEEGLKFMVYLQKENIIDESGMPKERFSAEFPKEGPSILRIQQVVRGDSAAYFCASSPPISGKQYFGPGTRLTVT.

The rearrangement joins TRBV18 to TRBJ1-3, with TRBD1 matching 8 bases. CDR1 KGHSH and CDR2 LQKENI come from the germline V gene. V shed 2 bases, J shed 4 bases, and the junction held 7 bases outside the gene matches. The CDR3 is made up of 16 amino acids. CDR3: CASSPGAGGVGNTIYF. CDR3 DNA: TGTGCCAGCTCACCAGGCGCAGGGGGCGTGGGAAACACCATATATTTT. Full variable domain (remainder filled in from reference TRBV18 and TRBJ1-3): NAGVMQNPRHLVRRRGQEARLRCSPMKGHSHVYWYRQLPEEGLKFMVYLQKENIIDESGMPKERFSAEFPKEGPSILRIQQVVRGDSAAYFCASSPGAGGVGNTIYFGEGSWLTVV.

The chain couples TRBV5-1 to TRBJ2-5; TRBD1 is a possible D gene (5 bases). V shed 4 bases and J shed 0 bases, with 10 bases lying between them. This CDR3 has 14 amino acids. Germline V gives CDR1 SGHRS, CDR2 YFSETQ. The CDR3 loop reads CASSQDTHQETQYF. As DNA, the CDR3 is TGCGCCAGCAGCCAGGACACCCACCAAGAGACCCAGTACTTC.

Here the CDR3 reads CASSFLTSGVLIGTDTQYF. CDR3 nucleotides: TGCGCCAGCAGCTTCCTGACTAGCGGGGTTTTAATAGGGACAGATACGCAGTATTTT. This chain connects TRBV5-1 to TRBJ2-3; 11 nucleotides line up with TRBD2. The CDR3 is 19 residues long. Germline assignment: CDR1 SGHRS and CDR2 YFSETQ. The junction had 14 bases not matched to a gene; V was cut back by 2 bases and J by 3 bases.

CDR3 region: CASSLGGLDTQYF. DNA of the CDR3: TGTGCCAGCAGCTTGGGCGGACTGGATACGCAGTATTTT. The rearrangement uses TRBV7-2 and TRBJ2-3, with D perhaps matching TRBD2 (5 bases). Deletions cut 3 bases from V and 6 bases from J, with 10 bases between. The CDR3 has 13 amino acids. Germline assignment: CDR1 SGHTA and CDR2 FQGNSA.

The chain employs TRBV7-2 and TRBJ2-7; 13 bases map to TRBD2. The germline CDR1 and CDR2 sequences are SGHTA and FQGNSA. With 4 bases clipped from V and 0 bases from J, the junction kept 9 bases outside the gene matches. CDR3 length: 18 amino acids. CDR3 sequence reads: CASSYTSGGAGYSYEQYF. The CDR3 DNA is TGTGCCAGCAGCTATACTAGCGGGGGGGCCGGATACTCCTACGAGCAGTACTTC.